The subject of this entry is one TCR beta chain. The antigen is undetermined. Compared with germline, one end of the junction differs, possibly owing to a read error. These data are taken from a study of molecular identifiers for immune sequencing clone quantification. Study findings and constraints: Jurkat TCR RNA from one cell was spiked into fewer than 1.2 million naive cells, and it was reportedly detectable there. Clones above 20 RNA copies contained over 98% of effector molecules but under 1% of naive ones.

From the PCR reads, TCRdb called clonotypes with MiXCR, one entry per CDR3 protein. The sample gives about 640,000 distinct CDR3 sequences, 15% to 20% of which show up once; roughly 0.85% is in the top ten. Naive CD8 T cell sorting was performed on the CD8+CD4-CCR7+CD45RA+ phenotype. Specimen: naive CD8+ T cells from blood, with Jurkat cell RNA spiked in. Subset specified: FACS-sorted CD8+CD4-CCR7+CD45RA+ naive T cells. The sequence was collected from a human donor in good health. Some libraries in this study had Jurkat cell RNA spiked in.

CDR3 bases: TGTGCCCGCAGCTTAACCCCACCAGATACGCAGTATTTT. Its protein is CARSLTPPDTQYF. V gene TRBV7-6 combines with J gene TRBJ2-3; D unresolved. CDR3 length: 13 residues. Germline V lookup: CDR1 SGHVS, CDR2 FNYEAQ.